Below, one T cell receptor beta chain is given with its context. The authors ran a second PCR of about 6 to 11 cycles using a sample-barcoded 5' primer and a J-beta primer mix. TCRdb recomputed calls from the 5' RACE reads with MiXCR, one row per CDR3 protein. The sample consists of approximately 810,000 distinct CDR3 sequences, about 37% of them appearing once. This specimen belongs to a study of blood T cells in healthy people across ages. This CDR3 region has 15 residues. Germline assignment: CDR1 ENHRY and CDR2 SYGVKD. V lost 4 bases to trimming and J lost 6 bases; unmatched junction nucleotides: 5.

J is TRBJ2-1 and V is TRBV10-3; 11 bases fit TRBD2. The receptor's source is a man younger than 30 in good health. Specimen: blood. Here the CDR3 reads CAISAGTSGINEQFF. CDR3 nucleotides: TGTGCCATCAGTGCAGGGACTAGCGGAATCAATGAGCAGTTCTTC.